This TCR beta chain derives from a study of T cell responses to AZD1222 COVID-19 vaccine. Study-level findings and limits: Baseline antibody screening turned up just six or seven seropositive AZD1222 recipients.

A word on this clone: Antigen unknown.

V was shortened by 1 base and J by 9 bases, with 9 bases between the two germline ends. The CDR3 totals 13 residues. Germline loops: CDR1 MNHEY, CDR2 SMNVEV (reference sequence). Produced via immunoSEQ multiplex PCR; TCRdb's table is partial and in-frame only. The sample contains 97,000 or so clones, approximately 91% of which appear only once. The chain carries TRBV27 and TRBJ2-2, with D tentatively TRBD2 (7 bases). The receptor was derived from an adult who received the AZD1222 COVID-19 vaccine. The sequences come from peripheral blood, collected 28 days after the second AZD1222 dose. The CDR3 region is CASSLWGGRELFF. In DNA, the CDR3 is TGTGCCAGCAGTTTATGGGGGGGGCGGGAGCTGTTTTTT.